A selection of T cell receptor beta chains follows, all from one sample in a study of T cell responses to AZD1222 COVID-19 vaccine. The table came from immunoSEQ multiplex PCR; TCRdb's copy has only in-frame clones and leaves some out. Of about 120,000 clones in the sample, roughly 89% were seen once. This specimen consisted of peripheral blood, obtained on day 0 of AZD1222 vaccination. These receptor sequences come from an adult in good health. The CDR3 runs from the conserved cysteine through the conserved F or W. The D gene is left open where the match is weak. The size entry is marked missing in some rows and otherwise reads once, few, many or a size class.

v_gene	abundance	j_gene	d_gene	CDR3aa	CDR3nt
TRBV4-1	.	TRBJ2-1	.	CASSQDIIRDSYNEQFF	TGCGCCAGCAGCCAAGATATTATCCGGGACTCCTACAATGAGCAGTTCTTC
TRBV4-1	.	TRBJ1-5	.	CASSQWEANQPQHF	TGCGCCAGCAGCCAATGGGAGGCAAATCAGCCCCAGCATTTT
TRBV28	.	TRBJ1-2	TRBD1	CAGGDRGYGYTF	TGTGCCGGGGGGGACAGGGGATATGGCTACACCTTC
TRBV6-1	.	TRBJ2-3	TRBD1	CASREGTGTSTDTQYF	TGTGCCAGCAGAGAAGGGACAGGCACCAGCACAGATACGCAGTATTTT
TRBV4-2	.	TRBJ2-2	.	CASSQVTGGRGNTGELFF	TGTGCCAGCAGCCAAGTTACGGGGGGCAGGGGGAACACCGGGGAGCTGTTTTTT
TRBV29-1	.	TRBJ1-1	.	CSVGMAGGVNTEAFF	TGCAGCGTTGGAATGGCGGGTGGCGTGAACACTGAAGCTTTCTTT
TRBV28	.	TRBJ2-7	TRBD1	CASSLPSRGRRIVYEQYF	TGTGCCAGCAGTTTACCGTCCAGGGGGCGAAGAATCGTCTACGAGCAGTACTTC
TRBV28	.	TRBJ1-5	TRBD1	CASSGQGAGNQPQHF	TGTGCCAGCAGTGGACAGGGGGCTGGCAATCAGCCCCAGCATTTT
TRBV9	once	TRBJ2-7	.	CASSDGPSYEQYF	TGTGCCAGCAGCGATGGGCCTTCCTACGAGCAGTACTTC
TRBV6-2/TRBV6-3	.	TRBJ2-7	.	CASSLNGISYEQYF	TGTGCCAGCAGTTTAAACGGAATCTCCTACGAGCAGTACTTC
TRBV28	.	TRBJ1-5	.	CASRPTDLAQHF	TGTGCCAGCAGGCCGACCGATCTTGCCCAGCATTTT
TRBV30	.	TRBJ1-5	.	CAWSEGGLYSNQPQHF	TGTGCCTGGAGTGAGGGGGGCCTTTATAGCAATCAGCCCCAGCATTTT
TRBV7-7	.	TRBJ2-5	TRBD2	CASSTGTSVRTQYF	TGTGCTAGCAGCACCGGGACTAGCGTGAGGACCCAGTACTTC
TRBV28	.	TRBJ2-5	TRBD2	CASSLRLAGEETQYF	TGTGCCAGCAGTTTAAGGCTAGCGGGAGAAGAGACCCAGTACTTC
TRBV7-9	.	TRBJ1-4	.	CASSKNSATNEKLFF	TGTGCCAGCAGCAAGAACAGCGCAACTAATGAAAAACTGTTTTTT
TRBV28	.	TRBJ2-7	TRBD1	CASSGTGGNEQYF	TGTGCCAGCAGTGGGACAGGGGGGAACGAGCAGTACTTC
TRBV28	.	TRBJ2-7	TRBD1	CAITGTGTDNYEQYF	TGTGCCATCACCGGTACCGGGACAGACAACTACGAGCAGTACTTC
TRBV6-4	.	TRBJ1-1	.	CASRAMGNTEAFF	TGTGCCAGCAGAGCGATGGGGAACACTGAAGCTTTCTTT
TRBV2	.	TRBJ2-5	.	CASRNGGIQETQYF	TGTGCCAGCAGAAACGGGGGTATCCAAGAGACCCAGTACTTC
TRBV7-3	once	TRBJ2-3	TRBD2	CASSLIHIPLATSTDTQYF	TGTGCCAGCAGCTTAATCCACATTCCACTAGCGACTAGCACAGATACGCAGTATTTT
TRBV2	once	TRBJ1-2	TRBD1	CASSLERTGRSGYTF	TGTGCCAGCAGTTTGGAAAGGACAGGTCGGAGTGGCTACACCTTC
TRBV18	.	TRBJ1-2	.	CASSPGVSNYGYTF	TGTGCCAGCTCACCGGGGGTATCCAACTATGGCTACACCTTC
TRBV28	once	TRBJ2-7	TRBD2	CASGQLAGGPYEQYF	TGTGCCAGCGGCCAACTAGCGGGAGGGCCCTACGAGCAGTACTTC
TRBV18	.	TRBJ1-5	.	CASSPRQGIGGNQPQHF	TGTGCCAGCTCACCGAGGCAGGGAATTGGGGGCAATCAGCCCCAGCATTTT
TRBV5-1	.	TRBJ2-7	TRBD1	CASSPAARQGVYEQYF	TGCGCCAGCAGCCCTGCAGCGAGACAGGGGGTCTACGAGCAGTACTTC
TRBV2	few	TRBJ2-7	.	CASMEDYEQYF	TGTGCCAGCATGGAGGACTACGAGCAGTACTTC
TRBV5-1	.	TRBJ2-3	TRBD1	CASSERTGSTDTQYF	TGCGCCAGCAGCGAAAGGACAGGGTCCACAGATACGCAGTATTTT
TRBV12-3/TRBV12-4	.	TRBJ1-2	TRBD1	CASSFQGVGYTF	TGTGCCAGCAGTTTTCAGGGGGTTGGCTACACCTTC
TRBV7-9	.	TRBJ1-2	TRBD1	CASSPQGTRDYGYTF	TGTGCCAGCAGCCCACAGGGGACGAGAGACTATGGCTACACCTTC
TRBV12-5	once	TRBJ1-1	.	CASDEIGTDRRNTEAFF	TGTGCTAGCGACGAAATAGGGACGGACAGAAGAAACACTGAAGCTTTCTTT
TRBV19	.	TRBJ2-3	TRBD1	CASSIVEGSPTGTGIRFTDTQYF	TGTGCCAGTAGTATAGTGGAGGGATCCCCTACCGGGACAGGGATTCGGTTCACAGATACGCAGTATTTT
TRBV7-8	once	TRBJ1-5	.	CASSLVAVRFYQPQHF	TGTGCCAGCAGCTTAGTGGCAGTACGTTTCTACCAGCCCCAGCATTTT
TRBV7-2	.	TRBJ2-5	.	CASSLDAYGRTQYF	TGTGCCAGCAGCTTAGATGCGTACGGGAGGACCCAGTACTTC
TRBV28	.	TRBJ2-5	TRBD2	CASSATSSLFRTQYF	TGTGCCAGCTCAGCGACTAGCTCCCTCTTTAGGACCCAGTACTTC
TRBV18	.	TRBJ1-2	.	CASSPRVPREGGYTF	TGTGCCAGCTCACCACGCGTCCCCAGGGAGGGTGGCTACACCTTC
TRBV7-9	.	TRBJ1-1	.	CASSLPLANTEAFF	TGTGCCAGCAGCTTACCTCTAGCGAACACTGAAGCTTTCTTT
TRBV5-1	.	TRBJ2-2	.	CASSNSRDFHTGELFF	TGCGCCAGCAGCAATTCCCGGGACTTCCACACCGGGGAGCTGTTTTTT
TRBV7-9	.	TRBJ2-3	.	CASSLYPGSDTQYF	TGTGCCAGCAGCTTATATCCGGGTTCGGATACGCAGTATTTT
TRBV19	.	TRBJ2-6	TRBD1	CASWDRAGANVLTF	TGTGCCAGTTGGGACAGGGCTGGGGCCAACGTCCTGACTTTC
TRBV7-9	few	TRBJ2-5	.	CASSLGGGGETQYF	TGTGCCAGCAGCTTAGGCGGGGGCGGAGAGACCCAGTACTTC
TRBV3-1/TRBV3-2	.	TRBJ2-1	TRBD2	CASDRSGGVNEQFF	TGTGCCAGCGACCGTAGCGGGGGCGTCAATGAGCAGTTCTTC
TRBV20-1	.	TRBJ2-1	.	CSASRGYGQFF	TGCAGTGCTAGTCGGGGGTACGGGCAGTTCTTC
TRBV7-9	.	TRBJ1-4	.	CASSFGQNEKLFF	TGTGCCAGCAGCTTTGGACAGAATGAAAAACTGTTTTTT
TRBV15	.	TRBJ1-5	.	CATSRGKGSVNQPQHF	TGTGCCACCAGCAGAGGAAAAGGATCTGTCAATCAGCCCCAGCATTTT
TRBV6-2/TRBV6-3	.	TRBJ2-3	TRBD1	CASSLKTGGLDTQYF	TGTGCCAGCAGCCTCAAGACAGGGGGCCTAGATACGCAGTATTTT
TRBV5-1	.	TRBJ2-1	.	CASSLQYNEQFF	TGCGCCAGCAGCTTGCAGTACAATGAGCAGTTCTTC
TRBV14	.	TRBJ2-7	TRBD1	CASTPRGTQGGEQYF	TGTGCCAGCACCCCCAGGGGGACACAGGGGGGCGAGCAGTACTTC
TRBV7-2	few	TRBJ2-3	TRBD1	CASSPWTGIDTQYF	TGTGCCAGCAGCCCGTGGACAGGGATAGATACGCAGTATTTT
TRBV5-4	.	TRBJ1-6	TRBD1	CASSHIDRENSPLHF	TGTGCCAGCAGCCATATAGACAGGGAGAATTCACCCCTCCACTTT
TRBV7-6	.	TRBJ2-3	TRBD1	CASSESGTGARTDTQYF	TGTGCCAGCAGCGAGAGCGGGACAGGGGCGCGCACAGATACGCAGTATTTT
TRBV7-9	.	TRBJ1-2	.	CASSLVEVVSYGYTF	TGTGCCAGCAGCTTAGTTGAGGTGGTTTCCTATGGCTACACCTTC
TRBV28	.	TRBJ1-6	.	CASSLFGLPLHF	TGTGCCAGCAGTTTATTCGGGCTTCCCCTCCACTTT
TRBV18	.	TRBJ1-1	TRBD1	CASSPQGTGGREAFF	TGTGCCAGCTCACCACAAGGGACAGGGGGCCGAGAAGCTTTCTTT
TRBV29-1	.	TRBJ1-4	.	CSVVGREEKLFF	TGCAGCGTTGTGGGCAGGGAGGAAAAACTGTTTTTT
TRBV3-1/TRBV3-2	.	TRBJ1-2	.	CASSQEGWWNTF	TGTGCCAGCAGCCAAGAGGGATGGTGGAACACCTTC
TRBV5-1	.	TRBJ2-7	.	CASSLNSPGVSYEQYF	TGCGCCAGCAGCTTGAATTCTCCGGGAGTCTCATACGAGCAGTACTTC
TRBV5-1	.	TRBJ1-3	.	CASSPRGGGSSGNTIYF	TGCGCCAGCAGCCCCCGGGGCGGCGGCAGCTCTGGAAACACCATATATTTT
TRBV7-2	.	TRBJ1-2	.	CASSFPGVDYGYTF	TGTGCCAGCAGCTTTCCAGGGGTGGACTATGGCTACACCTTC
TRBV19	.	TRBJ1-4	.	CASSIPPVEKLFF	TGTGCCAGTAGTATCCCCCCCGTCGAAAAACTGTTTTTT
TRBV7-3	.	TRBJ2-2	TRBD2	CASSVTSGGYTGELFF	TGTGCCAGCAGCGTCACTAGCGGGGGTTACACCGGGGAGCTGTTTTTT